These 20 T cell receptor beta chains came from one sample sequenced in a study of T cell repertoires in cytomegalovirus infection. A single record per CDR3 protein comes from TCRdb applying MiXCR to the reads. The profile shows approximately 260,000 distinct CDR3 sequences, about 15% of them singletons. The sample consisted of CD8+ T cells from PBMCs. These receptors were taken from a human donor in good health (CMV status not recorded). Some clones in this sample may be carry-over from other donors' samples.

V gene TRBV28 combines with J gene TRBJ1-2; weak D call: TRBD1 (5 bases). The CDR3 is made up of 15 amino acids. Germline V gene data show CDR1 as MDHEN and CDR2 as SYDVKM. Between the trimmed V and J ends, which lost 6 bases and 1 base, there was a span of 15 bases. The CDR3 DNA is TGTGCCAGCAGCTCGGGACTTTCCTATAACTATGGCTACACCTTC. Translating it yields CASSSGLSYNYGYTF.

The chain uses TRBV5-1 and TRBJ2-1; the D gene is possibly TRBD1 (6 bases). Trimming pared 1 base from V and 8 bases from J, leaving 13 bases between. Germline-derived CDR1 and CDR2 are SGHRS and YFSETQ. This CDR3 comprises 14 residues. Here the CDR3 reads CASSLNQGWDEQFF. The CDR3, as DNA: TGCGCCAGCAGCTTGAATCAGGGGTGGGATGAGCAGTTCTTC. Full variable domain (missing parts from reference TRBV5-1 and TRBJ2-1): KAGVTQTPRYLIKTRGQQVTLSCSPISGHRSVSWYQQTPGQGLQFLFEYFSETQRNKGNFPGRFSGRQFSNSRSEMNVSTLELGDSALYLCASSLNQGWDEQFFGPGTRLTVL.

In this sample, this clonotype turned up a few times. The chain carries TRBV20-1 and TRBJ1-2; D gene ambiguous. Germline CDR1 DFQATT, CDR2 SNEGSKA (reference sequence). CDR3 length: 15 amino acids. V gave up 2 bases and J gave up 2 bases, with 15 bases separating them. The CDR3 nucleotides are TGCAGTGCTAGATCGAACCTTTTCCGAAACTATGGCTACACCTTC. This translates into CSARSNLFRNYGYTF.

On this clonotype itself: The junction differs from germline at one of its ends, possibly a read error. The chain combines TRBV20-1 with TRBJ2-7, with D unresolved. From germline, CDR1 is DFQATT and CDR2 SNEGSKA (reference sequence). The CDR3 spans 13 residues. This CDR3 reads CSARVGNSYKQYF. The CDR3 nucleotides are TGCAGTGCTAGAGTGGGCAACTCCTACAAGCAGTACTTC.

This clonotype was detected only a few times. V is TRBV4-1 and J is TRBJ2-1, with D maybe TRBD1 (5 bases). The CDR3 is 13 amino acids. The V end lost 2 bases, the J end lost 9 bases, and 11 bases lay between the germline ends. Per germline, CDR1 MGHRA and CDR2 YSYEKL. CDR3 loop: CASSQSWGSEQFF. As DNA, the CDR3 is TGCGCCAGCAGCCAATCGTGGGGCAGTGAGCAGTTCTTC.

This clonotype has only a few counts. The genes are TRBV29-1 and TRBJ2-7; D possibly corresponds to TRBD2 (5 bases). The V end was cut by 4 bases, the J end by 4 bases, with 8 bases between. Germline V gives CDR1 SQVTM, CDR2 ANQGSEA. The CDR3 totals 11 residues. The CDR3 DNA sequence: TGCAGCGTTGCCCGGGAATACGAGCAGTACTTC. Protein: CSVAREYEQYF.

CDR3 nucleotides: TGTGCCATCAGGCCCAGAGAGGGGGTTAGCTCCTACGAGCAGTACTTC. Translating it yields CAIRPREGVSSYEQYF. This chain joins TRBV10-3 and TRBJ2-7, with D maybe TRBD1 (6 bases). CDR1 ENHRY and CDR2 SYGVKD come from the germline V gene. V shed 6 bases and J shed 0 bases, with 18 bases lying between them. CDR3 length equals 16 residues.

V and J are TRBV5-5 and TRBJ2-3; D perhaps matches TRBD2 (7 bases). Germline V gene sequence: CDR1 SGHKS, CDR2 YYEKEE (reference sequence). Between the trimmed V and J ends, which lost 3 bases and 6 bases, there was a span of 23 bases. The CDR3 is 17 amino acids. The CDR3 loop reads CASSSPGGARGVDTQYF. CDR3 nucleotide sequence: TGTGCCAGCAGCTCACCTGGGGGGGCCCGAGGGGTTGATACGCAGTATTTT. The whole variable domain, filled in from reference TRBV5-5 and TRBJ2-3, reads DAGVTQSPTHLIKTRGQQVTLRCSPISGHKSVSWYQQVLGQGPQFIFQYYEKEERGRGNFPDRFSARQFPNYSSELNVNALLLGDSALYLCASSSPGGARGVDTQYFGPGTRLTVL.

This chain links TRBV2 with TRBJ2-1, with 11 bases fitting TRBD1. V lost 4 bases to trimming and J lost 2 bases; unmatched junction nucleotides: 4. Germline CDR1 reads SNHLY; CDR2 reads FYNNEI. CDR3 length equals 16 residues. The CDR3 here is CASSGGQGDPYNEQFF. The DNA for the CDR3 is TGTGCCAGCAGTGGGGGACAGGGGGATCCCTACAATGAGCAGTTCTTC. Drawing the rest from reference TRBV2 and TRBJ2-1, the complete variable domain is EPEVTQTPSHQVTQMGQEVILRCVPISNHLYFYWYRQILGQKVEFLVSFYNNEISEKSEIFDDQFSVERPDGSNFTLKIRSTKLEDSAMYFCASSGGQGDPYNEQFFGPGTRLTVL.

There are a few counts of this clonotype. V and J are TRBV7-2 and TRBJ1-1; D is uncertain. The CDR3 is made up of 14 amino acids. V gave up 5 bases and J gave up 1 base, with 11 bases separating them. CDR1 is SGHTA and CDR2 is FQGNSA in the germline V gene. The CDR3 region has the DNA TGTGCCAGCAGCCCTCTCGGTGGGAACACTGAAGCTTTCTTT. Encoded protein: CASSPLGGNTEAFF.

This clonotype was seen a few times. The J gene is TRBJ2-5, the V gene TRBV27, with a weak D call TRBD1 (5 bases). V was trimmed by 4 bases and J by 5 bases, leaving 17 bases between them. The CDR3 sequence is 15 residues long. CDR1 is MNHEY and CDR2 is SMNVEV in the germline V gene (reference sequence). The CDR3: CASSSPQGIGETQYF. DNA for the CDR3: TGTGCCAGCAGTTCCCCTCAGGGTATCGGGGAGACCCAGTACTTC.

The rearrangement joins TRBV29-1 to TRBJ2-7; D is tentatively TRBD1 or TRBD2 (5 bases each). The CDR3 spans 12 residues. The germline CDR1 and CDR2 sequences are SQVTM and ANQGSEA. V was clipped by 6 bases and J by 5 bases, with 14 bases between them. CDR3 nucleotides: TGCAGCGTAGCCCGGGACGGGGACGAGCAGTACTTC. Its protein is CSVARDGDEQYF.

There are many counts of this clonotype. J is TRBJ2-1 and V is TRBV6-1; TRBD2 aligns across 12 bases. V trimming: 5 bases; J trimming: 7 bases; junction bases outside the gene matches: 6. This CDR3 is 15 amino acids long. CDR1 and CDR2 from the germline V gene are MNHNS and SASEGT. The CDR3 DNA is TGTGCCAGCAGTAACGGACTAGCGGGGAAAAATGAGCAGTTCTTC. The encoded protein is CASSNGLAGKNEQFF.

The chain joins TRBV7-6 to TRBJ2-1; TRBD2 might be the D (6 bases). Trimming shortened V by 6 bases and J by 5 bases, and 20 bases separated the two germline ends. Germline loops: CDR1 SGHVS, CDR2 FNYEAQ. This CDR3 has 16 amino acids. CDR3 nucleotides: TGTGCCAGCAGTCGTTACCGGGACTTACCCAACAATGAGCAGTTCTTC. Protein product: CASSRYRDLPNNEQFF.

This clonotype appeared a few times. The V and J genes are TRBV19 and TRBJ2-7; D uncertain. CDR1 and CDR2 from the germline V gene are LNHDA and SQIVND (reference sequence). The CDR3 consists of 14 residues. The germline V and J ends were trimmed by 5 bases and 0 bases, with 11 bases remaining between them. CDR3 amino acids: CASSPVGSSYEQYF. The CDR3 DNA follows: TGTGCCAGTAGTCCGGTCGGTAGCTCCTACGAGCAGTACTTC.

This clonotype was observed at least ten times. J is TRBJ1-5 and V is TRBV10-3; the D is unclear. The CDR3 spans 16 residues. From germline, CDR1 is ENHRY and CDR2 SYGVKD. V was cut by 0 bases and J by 0 bases, with 9 bases left in between. CDR3 DNA sequence: TGTGCCATCAGTGAGTCGCAGTCTTATAGCAATCAGCCCCAGCATTTT. Translated, it gives CAISESQSYSNQPQHF.

The V call is TRBV3-1, the J call TRBJ2-2; D remains unclear. Trimming took off 8 bases at V and 0 bases at J, with 7 bases between the two ends. Germline V gene data show CDR1 as LGHDT and CDR2 as YNNKEL (reference sequence). The length of the CDR3 is 13 residues. The CDR3 sequence is CASGASNTGELFF. CDR3 in DNA: TGTGCCAGCGGAGCGTCGAACACCGGGGAGCTGTTTTTT.

The gene calls are TRBV7-2 and TRBJ1-2; the match to TRBD1 covers 9 bases. Looked up from germline, CDR1 is SGHTA and CDR2 is FQGNSA. This CDR3 is 18 amino acids long. The trim removed 1 base at V and 6 bases at J, leaving 15 bases unmatched. CDR3 residues: CASSLGWATGGGFNGYTF. CDR3 DNA sequence: TGTGCCAGCAGCTTAGGATGGGCTACAGGGGGCGGGTTCAATGGCTACACCTTC.

The genes are TRBV19 and TRBJ2-1; TRBD2 matches 7 bases. With 6 bases clipped from V and 4 bases from J, the junction kept 12 bases outside the gene matches. The CDR3 has 16 residues. Germline-derived CDR1 and CDR2 are LNHDA and SQIVND (reference sequence). CDR3 sequence reads: CASRGGTILSYNEQFF. The CDR3 bases are TGTGCCAGTAGGGGGGGGACGATACTGAGTTACAATGAGCAGTTCTTC.

This clonotype occurred a few times. The chain uses TRBV6-5 and TRBJ1-2; weak D call: TRBD1 (5 bases). Germline assignment: CDR1 MNHEY and CDR2 SVGAGI. The CDR3 sequence is 15 residues long. Trimming cost V 2 bases and J 6 bases, with 16 bases left between them. The CDR3 sequence is CASSYGAALLNGYTF. The DNA for the CDR3 is TGTGCCAGCAGTTACGGGGCGGCCCTCCTTAATGGCTACACCTTC.